What follows are 16 T cell receptor beta chains derived from one specimen sequenced in a study of T cell changes during pregnancy in multiple sclerosis. Method: immunoSEQ multiplex PCR; TCRdb's copy keeps in-frame clones and lacks some. The sample holds 90,000 to 95,000 clones; about 94% are singletons and the top ten take approximately 2.2%. The material sequenced was peripheral blood, taken in the third trimester of pregnancy. The source of these receptors is a female donor with multiple sclerosis, enrolled in a pregnancy study.

This sequence joins TRBV2 and TRBJ1-1, with D unclear. CDR1 is SNHLY and CDR2 is FYNNEI in the germline V gene. CDR3 length equals 11 residues. The V and J ends lost 6 bases and 8 bases respectively, with 10 bases between them. For the CDR3, the DNA is TGTGCCAGCAGCCCTCCCAGGGAAGCTTTCTTT. Protein product: CASSPPREAFF.

The CDR3 protein is CASSRDSAEAFF. The CDR3 DNA reads TGTGCCAGCTCAAGGGACAGCGCTGAAGCTTTCTTT. V and J are TRBV18 and TRBJ1-1, with 7 bases that match TRBD1. Germline CDR1 is KGHSH and CDR2 is LQKENI. CDR3 length: 12 amino acids. The junction had 3 bases not matched to a gene; V was cut back by 5 bases and J by 6 bases.

This chain joins TRBV9 and TRBJ2-1; the match to TRBD2 covers 14 bases. Trimming removed 4 bases from V and 12 bases from J; junction bases left unmatched: 12. The CDR3 runs 16 residues. Germline V gene sequence: CDR1 SGDLS, CDR2 YYNGEE. The chain's CDR3 is CASSPMTSGRAGGQFF. Written as DNA, the CDR3 is TGTGCCAGCAGCCCGATGACTAGCGGGAGGGCCGGAGGGCAGTTCTTC.

The rearrangement links TRBV7-8 to TRBJ2-5, with TRBD1 identical over 7 bases. The CDR3 runs 15 residues. J lost 3 bases, V lost 2 bases, and 6 bases had no gene match. CDR1 SGHVS and CDR2 FQNEAQ come from the germline V gene. The CDR3 loop is CASSLPTGVEETQYF. CDR3 coding DNA: TGTGCCAGCAGCTTACCTACAGGGGTGGAAGAGACCCAGTACTTC.

Only one count was recorded for this clone. J is TRBJ2-5 and V is TRBV19; 7 nucleotides agree with TRBD1. V was pared by 9 bases and J by 4 bases, with 5 bases of the junction left unmatched. Per the germline V gene, CDR1 is LNHDA and CDR2 is SQIVND (reference sequence). This CDR3 has 12 amino acids. The CDR3 protein is CASSGGLETQYF. CDR3 sequence (DNA): TGTGCCAGCTCAGGGGGTTTAGAGACCCAGTACTTC.

The rearrangement joins TRBV27 to TRBJ2-5; D is uncertain. The germline V gene encodes CDR1 MNHEY and CDR2 SMNVEV (reference sequence). V lost 2 bases, J lost 4 bases, and 11 bases lay in between. The CDR3 runs 14 residues. CDR3 sequence: CASSLRRSGETQYF. The CDR3 coding sequence is TGTGCCAGCAGTTTACGGCGGTCCGGAGAGACCCAGTACTTC.

This rearrangement joins TRBV13 to TRBJ1-1; 9 bases align to TRBD1. The CDR3 is 14 residues long. Trimming removed 3 bases from V and 3 bases from J; junction bases left unmatched: 2. The germline gives CDR1 PRHDT, CDR2 FYEKMQ (reference sequence). CDR3 region: CASSLGQGDTEAFF. CDR3 coding DNA: TGTGCCAGCAGCTTGGGACAGGGCGACACTGAAGCTTTCTTT.

The chain is built from TRBV5-4 and TRBJ2-1; 8 nucleotides agree with TRBD2. J was trimmed by 4 bases and V by 4 bases; bases with no gene match: 13. Germline CDR1 SGHNT, CDR2 YYREEE (reference sequence). The CDR3 covers 17 residues. In DNA form, the CDR3 reads TGTGCCAGCAGCCTGAGAGTGTTAGCGGGGCTATACAATGAGCAGTTCTTC. It translates to CASSLRVLAGLYNEQFF.

CDR3: CASSPRRGLAANSYNEQFF. CDR3 bases: TGTGCCAGCAGTCCCCGGAGAGGGCTAGCGGCTAACTCCTACAATGAGCAGTTCTTC. The chain recombines TRBV28 with TRBJ2-1, with 7 bases matching TRBD2. The CDR3 length is 19 residues. The junction had 16 bases not matched to a gene; V was cut back by 5 bases and J by 0 bases. Germline assignment: CDR1 MDHEN and CDR2 SYDVKM.

This clone has only one observation. Here the CDR3 DNA reads TGTGCCAGCAGCCCGCGGGACGCCAATAAGAGACTAGCGGAGAACTCCTACAATGAGCAGTTCTTC. As protein: CASSPRDANKRLAENSYNEQFF. The V and J genes are TRBV21-1 and TRBJ2-1; TRBD2 reflects the table's D call only, with no check against the DNA. TRBV21-1 is noted as a pseudogene. The CDR3 extends over 22 amino acids.

The CDR3 protein is CATYGTGEETQYF. DNA of the CDR3: TGTGCCACTTACGGGACAGGGGAAGAGACCCAGTACTTC. The V gene is TRBV15, the J gene TRBJ2-5, with TRBD1 matching over 10 bases. Per the germline V gene, CDR1 is LNHNV and CDR2 is YYDKDF (reference sequence). The CDR3 covers 13 residues. V shed 9 bases and J 3 bases; nucleotides not matched to a gene: 4.

CDR3 sequence reads: CASSSIHRDTNEKLFF. The CDR3, as DNA: TGCGCCAGCAGCTCGATTCACCGGGACACCAATGAAAAACTGTTTTTT. The chain uses TRBV4-1 and TRBJ1-4, with D possibly being TRBD1 (6 bases). Germline V lookup: CDR1 MGHRA, CDR2 YSYEKL. Between the trimmed V and J ends, which lost 5 bases and 5 bases, there was a span of 18 bases. This CDR3 comprises 16 residues.

The chain links TRBV5-4 to TRBJ2-1, with 8 bases aligning to TRBD2. The CDR3 extends over 16 amino acids. Germline V gene lookup returns CDR1 SGHNT and CDR2 YYREEE (reference sequence). J gave up 4 bases and V 3 bases, and 9 bases lay outside the gene matches. In DNA, the CDR3 is TGTGCCAGCAGCTCGGGGGGTCTAGCGGGTTACAATGAGCAGTTCTTC. Translating it yields CASSSGGLAGYNEQFF.

This clone was observed once. V gene TRBV28 combines with J gene TRBJ2-4, with D maybe TRBD2 (5 bases). V was cut by 5 bases and J by 7 bases, with 18 bases left in between. From germline, CDR1 is MDHEN and CDR2 SYDVKM. This CDR3 spans 15 amino acids. The CDR3 sequence is CASSPLDSRTNIQYF. As DNA, the CDR3 is TGTGCCAGCAGTCCCTTGGACTCTAGGACGAACATTCAGTACTTC.

This chain uses TRBV7-2 with TRBJ2-3, with 8 bases that match TRBD2. Losses at the gene ends were 5 bases for V and 6 bases for J; bases not matched to a gene: 10. Germline values: CDR1 SGHTA, CDR2 FQGNSA. The CDR3 totals 15 residues. The CDR3 is CASSLSRTSSDTQYF. The CDR3 bases are TGTGCCAGCAGCCTCTCTCGGACTAGCTCGGATACGCAGTATTTT.

The rearrangement joins TRBV29-1 to TRBJ2-1; 9 bases match TRBD2. The CDR3 is 16 residues long. Germline V gene data show CDR1 as SQVTM and CDR2 as ANQGSEA. The V segment lost 0 bases and the J segment 4 bases; nucleotides outside the gene matches: 7. As DNA, the CDR3 is TGCAGCGTTGAAGAAGTACGACTAGCGGCATACAATGAGCAGTTCTTC. Translating gives CSVEEVRLAAYNEQFF.